This TCR beta chain came from a study of blood T cell repertoires in COVID-19. Turning to the study itself: COVID-19 samples, acute and convalescent, were from the United States, Italy and Spain. T cells, B-cell-depleted T cells, or PBMCs supplied cDNA or gDNA.

Per the authors' pipeline: Nucleated cell counts were estimated from reference gene primer amplification. TCRdb keeps only in-frame clones here, not all; method: immunoSEQ multiplex PCR. The V and J calls and the clone size are those of that table, but D and trimming were determined from the DNA. This sample has some 260,000 clones; 88% occur once, and the top ten carry about 1%. This clone was seen only once. This TCR was sampled from a woman in her thirties or forties who had recovered from COVID-19. Sequencing was carried out using peripheral blood.

In DNA form, the CDR3 reads TGCGCCAGCAGTGAGCCAGCGGGGATCTCCTACGAGCAGTACGTC. Encoded protein: CASSEPAGISYEQYV. The chain employs TRBV10-1 and TRBJ2-7, with 7 bases aligning to TRBD2. V was pared by 2 bases and J by 0 bases, with 4 bases of the junction left unmatched. The germline V gene encodes CDR1 WNHNN and CDR2 SYGVQD (reference sequence). There are 15 residues in the CDR3.